A single T cell receptor beta chain is shown here with its context. This record belongs to a study of blood T cells in healthy people across ages. Combining a sample-barcoded 5' primer with a J-beta primer mix, a second PCR ran for 7 to 11 cycles. TCRdb re-analysed the 5' RACE reads in MiXCR, keeping a single row per CDR3 protein. The top ten clones hold approximately 3.7% of a sample with about 800,000 distinct CDR3 sequences, 25% of them seen once. CDR3 length: 18 residues. V lost 2 bases and J 0 bases, leaving 17 bases between the germline ends. Germline loops: CDR1 SGHTA, CDR2 FQGNSA. This sample was also put to use in a study of T cells of mothers and their children.

What was sequenced was blood. The chain uses TRBV7-2 and TRBJ1-3; D possibly corresponds to TRBD1 (5 bases). The clonotype originates from a boy aged 5-17 years in good health. The CDR3 DNA reads as TGTGCCAGCAGCTTATTTCCCACGGACATAGACTCTGGAAACACCATATATTTT. Amino acids: CASSLFPTDIDSGNTIYF.